A single sample is the source of the 21 T cell receptor beta chains below, sequenced in a study of T cells in Graves' hyperthyroidism and ophthalmopathy. RNA transcripts were the template for amplifying TCR beta CDR3 regions. The HTBI primer set was used in a first-round RT-PCR of the TCR CDR3. TCRdb passed the multiplex PCR reads through MiXCR, listing each CDR3 protein once. The repertoire holds roughly 280,000 distinct CDR3 sequences, with roughly 20% as singletons. Sequencing was carried out using blood. All receptors derive from a man in his thirties or forties with Graves' ophthalmopathy.

This clonotype was seen repeatedly, ten times or more. The genes are TRBV28 and TRBJ1-5; 9 bases line up with TRBD1. This CDR3 contains 17 residues. V was pared by 7 bases and J by 7 bases, with 17 bases of the junction left unmatched. Germline V CDR1 and CDR2: MDHEN, SYDVKM. CDR3 in amino acids: CASKPPGQGGFWQPQHF. The CDR3 nucleotides are TGTGCCAGCAAGCCCCCGGGACAGGGAGGATTCTGGCAGCCCCAGCATTTT.

This chain uses TRBV30 with TRBJ2-5; D is perhaps TRBD1 (5 bases). The CDR3 has 14 residues. Germline loops: CDR1 GTSNPN, CDR2 SVGIG (reference sequence). Trimming took off 4 bases at V and 4 bases at J, with 16 bases between the two ends. DNA of the CDR3: TGTGCCTGGAAATCGGCGAGTAGGGGAGAGACCCAGTACTTC. Its protein is CAWKSASRGETQYF.

This clonotype was observed a handful of times. V usage is TRBV3-1 and J usage is TRBJ1-1; D is perhaps TRBD1 (5 bases). V lost 4 bases to trimming and J lost 7 bases, with 10 bases between them. The germline gives CDR1 LGHDT, CDR2 YNNKEL (reference sequence). The CDR3 runs 12 residues. The CDR3, as DNA: TGTGCCAGCAGCCGACAGAGAGATGAAGCTTTCTTT. Amino acid sequence: CASSRQRDEAFF.

The chain carries TRBV7-9 and TRBJ2-1; D is undetermined. Trimming stripped 1 base from V and 1 base from J, with 5 bases between. The CDR3 covers 14 residues. Germline V gene sequence: CDR1 SEHNR, CDR2 FQNEAQ (reference sequence). CDR3: CASSLVQSYNEQFF. Written as DNA, the CDR3 is TGTGCCAGCAGCTTAGTACAGTCCTACAATGAGCAGTTCTTC.

This clonotype has at least ten counts. The chain couples TRBV24-1 to TRBJ2-7; 11 nucleotides align to TRBD2. V trimming: 3 bases; J trimming: 2 bases; junction bases outside the gene matches: 5. CDR3 length: 16 amino acids. Per germline, CDR1 KGHDR and CDR2 SFDVKD. The CDR3 DNA is TGTGCCACCAGTGATCTGGGGACTAGCGGAACCTACGAGCAGTACTTC. It is translated as CATSDLGTSGTYEQYF.

V gene TRBV28 combines with J gene TRBJ2-2; D perhaps matches TRBD1 (6 bases). CDR1 and CDR2 (germline): MDHEN, SYDVKM. The ends were cut back, 7 bases at V and 3 bases at J, with 9 bases in the middle. This CDR3 spans 13 amino acids. CDR3 amino acids: CASMDSYTGELFF. DNA for the CDR3: TGTGCCAGCATGGACAGTTACACCGGGGAGCTGTTTTTT. Looking up the rest from reference TRBV28 and TRBJ2-2 gives the full variable domain: DVKVTQSSRYLVKRTGEKVFLECVQDMDHENMFWYRQDPGLGLRLIYFSYDVKMKEKGDIPEGYSVSREKKERFSLILESASTNQTSMYLCASMDSYTGELFFGEGSRLTVL.

This clonotype appeared a few times. The chain employs TRBV24-1 and TRBJ2-3, with a possible D match to TRBD1 (5 bases). The CDR3 spans 15 residues. The V end was cut by 3 bases, the J end by 4 bases, with 13 bases between. Germline V gives CDR1 KGHDR, CDR2 SFDVKD. The DNA for the CDR3 is TGTGCCACCAGTGATGCAGGGTCGGTTTCAGATACGCAGTATTTT. Translated: CATSDAGSVSDTQYF.

This clonotype showed up many times. The V gene is TRBV5-1, the J gene TRBJ2-2; 10 bases are a match to TRBD2. The CDR3 contains 15 residues. From germline, CDR1 is SGHRS and CDR2 YFSETQ. Germline trimming cut 5 bases from V and 7 bases from J; bases unmatched to any gene: 8. The CDR3 spells CASRISGRAVGELFF. CDR3 coding DNA: TGCGCCAGCAGAATCAGCGGGAGGGCCGTCGGGGAGCTGTTTTTT.

This clonotype occurred a few times. V gene TRBV20-1 combines with J gene TRBJ2-1; 10 positions agree with TRBD2. With V trimmed by 4 bases and J by 6 bases, 6 bases remained unmatched. The V gene's germline CDR1 is DFQATT and CDR2 SNEGSKA (reference sequence). The CDR3 sequence is 14 residues long. CDR3 in amino acids: CSATTSGTPNEQFF. DNA of the CDR3: TGCAGTGCTACCACTAGCGGGACGCCCAATGAGCAGTTCTTC.

This clonotype was detected a few times. The gene calls are TRBV11-1 and TRBJ2-2; 7 positions agree with TRBD2. Germline-derived CDR1 and CDR2 are SGHAT and FQDESV (reference sequence). With 7 bases clipped from V and 6 bases from J, the junction kept 5 bases outside the gene matches. This CDR3 has 13 amino acids. The CDR3 loop reads CASTGRSSGELFF. The CDR3 DNA follows: TGTGCCAGCACCGGGAGGAGTTCCGGGGAGCTGTTTTTT.

This clonotype was observed many times. V usage is TRBV11-2 and J usage is TRBJ2-7, with 10 bases aligning to TRBD2. Germline CDR1 SGHAT, CDR2 FQNNGV. J lost 7 bases, V lost 4 bases, and 7 bases had no gene match. This CDR3 spans 14 amino acids. The CDR3 region has the DNA TGTGCCAGCAGCTCCCTAGCGGGAGTGGGTGAGCAGTACTTC. Translating it yields CASSSLAGVGEQYF.

The chain recombines TRBV28 with TRBJ2-7, with 8 positions matching TRBD1. V was pared by 6 bases and J by 3 bases, with 10 bases of the junction left unmatched. In germline, CDR1 is MDHEN, CDR2 SYDVKM. This CDR3 has 15 amino acids. As DNA, the CDR3 is TGTGCCAGCAGCACCATTGGGACAGGACACTACGAGCAGTACTTC. Amino acids: CASSTIGTGHYEQYF.

The chain combines TRBV28 with TRBJ2-6; D may match TRBD1 or TRBD2 (5 bases each). Trimming shortened V by 4 bases and J by 0 bases, and 10 bases separated the two germline ends. Germline loops: CDR1 MDHEN, CDR2 SYDVKM. The CDR3 is 16 residues long. CDR3 sequence (DNA): TGTGCCAGCAGTTCCCTCGGGGCCTCTGGGGCCAACGTCCTGACTTTC. Translated: CASSSLGASGANVLTF.

The chain joins TRBV10-3 to TRBJ1-4; the D is unclear. V gave up 2 bases and J gave up 4 bases, with 5 bases separating them. The CDR3 totals 13 residues. Germline lookup yields CDR1 ENHRY and CDR2 SYGVKD. The CDR3 reads CAISEVDNEKLFF. CDR3 DNA sequence: TGTGCCATCAGTGAGGTAGATAATGAAAAACTGTTTTTT.

The CDR3 bases are TGTGCCAGCAGTCCGAGGATTAGGGAGGAGGCAACTAATGAAAAACTGTTTTTT. Translating gives CASSPRIREEATNEKLFF. This chain connects TRBV28 to TRBJ1-4; D unresolved. Per germline, CDR1 MDHEN and CDR2 SYDVKM. Trimming cost V 5 bases and J 0 bases, with 19 bases left between them. There are 18 residues in the CDR3.

This clonotype was detected only a few times. J is TRBJ2-7 and V is TRBV6-1, with TRBD2 matching over 10 bases. Germline CDR1 is MNHNS and CDR2 is SASEGT. With V trimmed by 6 bases and J by 4 bases, 9 bases remained unmatched. CDR3 length: 15 amino acids. CDR3 coding DNA: TGTGCCAGCAGCGGGGAAAGCGGGAGGGTGTACGAGCAGTACTTC. The encoded protein is CASSGESGRVYEQYF.

A few counts support this clonotype. The rearrangement links TRBV12-3 or TRBV12-4 to TRBJ1-3; D unclear. The CDR3 loop spans 14 amino acids. Trimming took off 7 bases at V and 5 bases at J, with 15 bases between the two ends. The DNA of the CDR3 is TGTGCCAGCAACCTAGAGGGTTTTAGAAACACCATATATTTT. This sequence encodes CASNLEGFRNTIYF.

This clonotype turned up a few times. The chain joins TRBV11-2 to TRBJ2-6; D unclear. Germline V CDR1 and CDR2: SGHAT, FQNNGV. This CDR3 region has 15 residues. The V end was cut by 1 base, the J end by 1 base, with 5 bases between. In nucleotides, the CDR3 is TGTGCCAGCAGCTTAGTACGGTCTGGGGCCAACGTCCTGACTTTC. Amino acids: CASSLVRSGANVLTF.

The chain has TRBV28 and TRBJ2-3; 8 bases align to TRBD1. CDR1 MDHEN and CDR2 SYDVKM come from the germline V gene. The ends lost 5 bases at V and 1 base at J; junction bases unmatched: 8. The CDR3 extends over 16 amino acids. For the CDR3, the DNA is TGTGCCAGCAGTCCAACCGGGACAGGTCGCACAGATACGCAGTATTTT. Its translation: CASSPTGTGRTDTQYF.

V is TRBV6-5 and J is TRBJ1-2; D is ambiguous. The CDR3 spans 14 residues. The V gene lost 0 bases and the J gene lost 2 bases, with 7 bases spanning the gap. Germline assignment: CDR1 MNHEY and CDR2 SVGAGI. The CDR3, as DNA: TGTGCCAGCAGTTACTCGACGACCAACTATGGCTACACCTTC. Its translation is CASSYSTTNYGYTF.

The table lists this clonotype with a few counts. This chain uses TRBV11-2 with TRBJ2-7; 8 bases are shared with TRBD2. J gave up 1 base and V 5 bases, and 10 bases lay outside the gene matches. This CDR3 region has 16 residues. Germline V gene data show CDR1 as SGHAT and CDR2 as FQNNGV. DNA of the CDR3: TGTGCCAGCAGCCCTAAGCGGGAGTGGGGTTCCTACGAGCAGTACTTC. Residues: CASSPKREWGSYEQYF.